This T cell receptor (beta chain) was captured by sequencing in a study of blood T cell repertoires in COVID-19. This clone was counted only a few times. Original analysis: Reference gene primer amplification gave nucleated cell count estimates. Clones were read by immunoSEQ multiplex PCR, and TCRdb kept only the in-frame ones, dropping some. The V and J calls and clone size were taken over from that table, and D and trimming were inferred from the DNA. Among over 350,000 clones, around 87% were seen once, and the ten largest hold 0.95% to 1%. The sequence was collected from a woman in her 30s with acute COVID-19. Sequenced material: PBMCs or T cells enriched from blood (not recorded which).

The CDR3 region has the DNA TGTGCCAGCAGCTTCAGGGCCTATGGCTACACCTTC. Encoded protein: CASSFRAYGYTF. This chain uses TRBV3-1 (or the pseudogene TRBV3-2) with TRBJ1-2, with D possibly TRBD1 on 5 matching bases. CDR1 and CDR2 from the germline V gene are LGHDT and YNNKEL (reference sequence). There are 12 residues in the CDR3. The germline V and J ends were trimmed by 5 bases and 4 bases, with 8 bases remaining between them.